This T cell receptor beta chain comes out of a study of T-cell memory formation after mild COVID-19. About the study: The two donors had largely donor-specific TCR clusters. Whole-study results and caveats: Researchers found some responding clones in pre-infection memory, a sign that cross-reactive memory joined. Confirmation of SARS-CoV-2 specificity was lacking for second-wave clones peaking day 37.

Amplification by 5'RACE using constant-segment primers produced TCR alpha and TCR beta cDNA libraries that carried sample barcodes and UMIs. Using its own MiXCR run on the 5' RACE reads, TCRdb lists one record per CDR3 protein. The sample shows 350,000 to 500,000 distinct CDR3 sequences, about a sixth of them seen only once. A note on this clonotype: The antigen remains unidentified.

The V segment lost 3 bases and the J segment 8 bases; nucleotides outside the gene matches: 11. Per germline, CDR1 SQVTM and CDR2 ANQGSEA. The CDR3 loop spans 15 amino acids. This sequence joins TRBV29-1 and TRBJ2-1, with 9 bases aligning to TRBD1. The specimen sequenced was PBMCs or a T cell subset sorted from them (not recorded which). The receptor's source is a man between 18 and 29 years old who had mild COVID-19 (a few samples of this study predate the infection). Cell type and time point are not known. CDR3 region: CSVDIGTGNPHEQFF. The CDR3 DNA follows: TGCAGCGTTGATATAGGGACAGGGAATCCCCATGAGCAGTTCTTC.